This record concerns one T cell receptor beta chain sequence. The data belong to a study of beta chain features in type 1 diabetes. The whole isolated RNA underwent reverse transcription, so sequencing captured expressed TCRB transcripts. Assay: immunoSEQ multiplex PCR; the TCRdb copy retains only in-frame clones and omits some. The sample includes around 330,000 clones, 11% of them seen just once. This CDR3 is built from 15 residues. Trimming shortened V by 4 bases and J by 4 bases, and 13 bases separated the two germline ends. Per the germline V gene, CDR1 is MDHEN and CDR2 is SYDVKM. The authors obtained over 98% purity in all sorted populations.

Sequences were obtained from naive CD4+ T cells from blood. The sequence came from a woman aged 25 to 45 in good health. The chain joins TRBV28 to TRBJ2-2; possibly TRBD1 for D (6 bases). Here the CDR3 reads CASSYPMGATGELFF. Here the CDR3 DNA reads TGTGCCAGCAGTTACCCTATGGGGGCCACCGGGGAGCTGTTTTTT.